This T cell receptor beta chain was captured by sequencing in a study of cytomegalovirus exposure and HLA in healthy donors. The CDR3 covers 15 residues. V was trimmed by 4 bases and J by 5 bases, leaving 19 bases between them. Germline CDR1 SGHRS, CDR2 YFSETQ. Healthy bone marrow donors supplied every sample. The PCR ran on 60 Vbeta and 13 Jbeta primers. Only in-frame clones appear in the TCRdb table, and some are missing; sequencing was by immunoSEQ multiplex PCR. The table records some 130,000 clones, approximately 85% of them present only once. Sequenced input: PBMCs. The receptor was isolated from a male donor in good health and CMV-seropositive. The chain carries TRBV5-1 and TRBJ2-7, with a tentative D call TRBD1 (6 bases). The CDR3 sequence: CASSPRDRITDEQYF. CDR3 DNA: TGCGCCAGCAGCCCTAGAGACAGGATAACCGACGAGCAGTACTTC.